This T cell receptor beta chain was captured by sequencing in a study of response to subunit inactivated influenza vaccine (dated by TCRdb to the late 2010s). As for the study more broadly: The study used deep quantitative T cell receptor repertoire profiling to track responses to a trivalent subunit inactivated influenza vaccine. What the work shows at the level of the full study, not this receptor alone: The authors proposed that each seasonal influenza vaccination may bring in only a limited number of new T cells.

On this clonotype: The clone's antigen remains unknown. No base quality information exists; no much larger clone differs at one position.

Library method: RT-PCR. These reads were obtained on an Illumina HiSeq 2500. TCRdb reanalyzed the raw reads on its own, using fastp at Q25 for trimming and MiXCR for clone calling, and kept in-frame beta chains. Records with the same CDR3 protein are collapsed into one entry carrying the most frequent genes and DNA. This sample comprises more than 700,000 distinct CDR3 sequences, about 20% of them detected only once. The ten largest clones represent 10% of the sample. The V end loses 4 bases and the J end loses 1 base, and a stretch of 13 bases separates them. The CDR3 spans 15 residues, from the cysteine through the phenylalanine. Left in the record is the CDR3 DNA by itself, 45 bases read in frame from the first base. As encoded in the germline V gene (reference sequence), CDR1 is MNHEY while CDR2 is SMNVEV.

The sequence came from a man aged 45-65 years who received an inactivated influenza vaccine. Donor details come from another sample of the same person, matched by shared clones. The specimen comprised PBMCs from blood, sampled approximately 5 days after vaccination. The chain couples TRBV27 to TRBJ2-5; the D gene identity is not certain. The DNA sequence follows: TGTGCCAGCAGTTGGTTCCCACCCCTCCAAGAGACCCAGTACTTC. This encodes CASSWFPPLQETQYF.